This entry features one T cell receptor (beta chain) sequence. Its antigen is undetermined. The data derive from a study of cytomegalovirus exposure and HLA in healthy donors. General observations from the study: Reports described diagnosis of cytomegalovirus status by the classifier as highly specific and sensitive.

Method: immunoSEQ multiplex PCR; TCRdb's copy keeps in-frame clones and lacks some. The table has over 150,000 clones, about 86% seen once. The CDR3 sequence is 16 residues long. Germline lookup yields CDR1 ENHRY and CDR2 SYGVKD. Trimming cost V 4 bases and J 1 base, with 16 bases left between them. This TCR derives from a young man in good health and CMV-seropositive. The sample was PBMCs. The chain has TRBV10-3 and TRBJ2-5; possible D gene TRBD1, 6 bases. The CDR3 nucleotides are TGTGCCATCAGTGGAAATAGAGGGGGACCCCAAGAGACCCAGTACTTC. Translating gives CAISGNRGGPQETQYF.